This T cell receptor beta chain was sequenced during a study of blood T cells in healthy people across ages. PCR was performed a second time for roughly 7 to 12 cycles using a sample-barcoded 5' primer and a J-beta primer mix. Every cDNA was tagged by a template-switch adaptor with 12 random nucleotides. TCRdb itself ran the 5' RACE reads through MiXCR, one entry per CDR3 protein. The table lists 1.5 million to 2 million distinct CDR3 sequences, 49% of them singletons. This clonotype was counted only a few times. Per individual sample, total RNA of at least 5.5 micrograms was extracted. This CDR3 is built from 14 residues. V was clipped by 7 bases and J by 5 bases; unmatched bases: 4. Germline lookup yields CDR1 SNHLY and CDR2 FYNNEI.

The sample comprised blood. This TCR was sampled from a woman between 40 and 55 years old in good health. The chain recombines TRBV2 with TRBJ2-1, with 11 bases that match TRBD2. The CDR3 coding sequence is TGTGCCAGCATCGAGGGACTAGCGGACAATGAGCAGTTCTTC. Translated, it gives CASIEGLADNEQFF.